This TCR beta chain is drawn from a study of shared T cell receptors in the human thymus. The table lists this clone with a count of one. Data came from immunoSEQ multiplex PCR; TCRdb stores just in-frame clones and leaves some out. The table has 650,000 to 950,000 clones, roughly 88% seen once. The length of the CDR3 is 14 residues. V was pared by 2 bases and J by 7 bases, with 17 bases between. Germline V gene lookup returns CDR1 SQVTM and CDR2 ANQGSEA. These data were also reused for a study on human thymus T cells. That work adds: Infants served as donors; they were healthy and Finnish and were having corrective surgery for congenital heart defects. Biased V and J segment usage appeared in thymus and peripheral blood.

The V call is TRBV29-1, the J call TRBJ2-5; D might be TRBD1 (5 bases). The sample was thymocytes. The TCR sequence derives from a girl in the first two years of life with a congenital heart defect. CDR3 nucleotide sequence: TGCAGCGTTGAAATCACAGGCAGGGTTGGGACCCAGTACTTC. Encoded protein: CSVEITGRVGTQYF.